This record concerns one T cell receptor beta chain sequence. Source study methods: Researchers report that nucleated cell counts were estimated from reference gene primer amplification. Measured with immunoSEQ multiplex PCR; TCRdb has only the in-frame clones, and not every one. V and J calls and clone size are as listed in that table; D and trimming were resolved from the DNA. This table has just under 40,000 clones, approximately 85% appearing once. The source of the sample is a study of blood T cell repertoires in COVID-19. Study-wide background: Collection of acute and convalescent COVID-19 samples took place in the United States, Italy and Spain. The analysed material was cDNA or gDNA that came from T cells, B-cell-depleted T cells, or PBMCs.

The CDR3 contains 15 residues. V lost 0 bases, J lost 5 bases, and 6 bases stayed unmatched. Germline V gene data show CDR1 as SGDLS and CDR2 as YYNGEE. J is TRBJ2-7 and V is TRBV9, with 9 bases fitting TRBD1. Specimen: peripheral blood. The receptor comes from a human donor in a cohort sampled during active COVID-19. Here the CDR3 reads CASSVDLDRGHEQYF. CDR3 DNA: TGTGCCAGCAGCGTAGATTTGGACAGGGGCCACGAGCAGTACTTC.